This TCR beta chain was sequenced during a study of blood T cells in healthy people across ages. This clonotype has just a few counts. Its target is not known. The CDR3 totals 14 residues. Trimming removed 5 bases from V and 4 bases from J; junction bases left unmatched: 5. Caucasian, healthy and from Russia, the donors were aged between about 6 and 100. Staff drew around 10 milliliters of peripheral blood from each donor. Using a J-beta primer mix together with a sample-barcoded 5' primer, a second PCR was run for roughly 7 to 11 cycles. Every cDNA molecule bore a tag from a template-switch adaptor containing 12 random nucleotides. TCRdb independently ran MiXCR on the 5' RACE reads; one entry per CDR3 protein. The sample shows about 1 million distinct CDR3 sequences, 35% to 55% of them seen only once. Study observations and caveats: Donors of long life had a larger count of naive CD4+ cells and greater diversity than aged donors.

Sequencing input: blood. This chain uses TRBV12-3 or TRBV12-4 with TRBJ2-7; 10 bases fit TRBD2. The clonotype comes from a woman aged 55 to 70 in good health. CDR3 sequence reads: CASSRRTSGYEQYF. CDR3 nucleotide sequence: TGTGCCAGCAGTCGGCGGACTAGCGGATACGAGCAGTACTTC.